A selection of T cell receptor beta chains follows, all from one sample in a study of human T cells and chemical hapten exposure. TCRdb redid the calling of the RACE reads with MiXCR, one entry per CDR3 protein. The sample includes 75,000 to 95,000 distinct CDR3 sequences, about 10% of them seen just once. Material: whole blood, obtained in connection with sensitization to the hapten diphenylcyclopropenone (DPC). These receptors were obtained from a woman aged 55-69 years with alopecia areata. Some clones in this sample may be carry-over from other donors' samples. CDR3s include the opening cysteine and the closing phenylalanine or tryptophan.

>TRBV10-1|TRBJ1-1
CASSESRGGTEAFF
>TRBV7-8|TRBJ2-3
CASRPAGGPDTQYF
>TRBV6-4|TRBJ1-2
CASSGLINDNPRPTYGYTF
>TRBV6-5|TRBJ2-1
CASSREGLHNEQFF
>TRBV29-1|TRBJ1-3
CSGRFGPTSGNTIYF
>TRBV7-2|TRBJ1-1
CASSSHGNTEAFF
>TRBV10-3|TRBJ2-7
CAISQGQGYEQYF
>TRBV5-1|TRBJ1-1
CASSLEQGGTEAFF
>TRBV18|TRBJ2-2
CASSHTGTGVRTGELFF
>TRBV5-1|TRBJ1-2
CASSRDRGNYGYTF
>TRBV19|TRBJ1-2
CASSRGQHSRNYGYTF
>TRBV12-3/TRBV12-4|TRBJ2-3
CASSPPRAWLTDTQYF